The present T cell receptor (beta chain) was sequenced within a study of shared T cell receptors in the human thymus. Repertoires were generated with immunoSEQ multiplex PCR, while TCRdb's copy carries only in-frame clones and drops some. The table lists hundreds of thousands of clones, around 89% of them singletons. V was shortened by 6 bases and J by 4 bases, with 19 bases between the two germline ends. CDR1 is SQVTM, CDR2 ANQGSEA, per germline. CDR3 length: 15 amino acids. The sample was also reused in another study, on human thymus T cells. That work contributes: Resections obtained during corrective heart surgery supplied the thymus tissue. Gene usage for V and J segments appeared biased in thymic and blood repertoires. Thymic repertoires from unrelated individuals overlapped highly, related research reported.

Input material: thymocytes. The chain employs TRBV29-1 and TRBJ2-1, with D possibly TRBD2 on 5 matching bases. The sequence was obtained from a boy in the first two years of life with a congenital heart defect. The CDR3 DNA reads as TGCAGCGTCCACCCTGGGAGCGACCCTTACAATGAGCAGTTCTTC. This translates into CSVHPGSDPYNEQFF.